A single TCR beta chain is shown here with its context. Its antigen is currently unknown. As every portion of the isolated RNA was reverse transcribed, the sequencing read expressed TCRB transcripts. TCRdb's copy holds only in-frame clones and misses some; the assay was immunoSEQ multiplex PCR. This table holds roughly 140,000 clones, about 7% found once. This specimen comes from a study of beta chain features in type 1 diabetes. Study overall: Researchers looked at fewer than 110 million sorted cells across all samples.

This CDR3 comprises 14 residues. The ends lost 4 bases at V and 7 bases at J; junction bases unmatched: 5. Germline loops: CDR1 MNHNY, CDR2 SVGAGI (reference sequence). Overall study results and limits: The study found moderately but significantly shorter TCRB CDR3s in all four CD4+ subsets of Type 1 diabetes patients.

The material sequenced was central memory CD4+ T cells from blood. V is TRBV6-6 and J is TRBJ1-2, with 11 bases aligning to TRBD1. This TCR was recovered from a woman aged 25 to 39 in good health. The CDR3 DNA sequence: TGTGCCAGCAGTTTCGGGACAGGGGGACGTGGCTACACCTTC. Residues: CASSFGTGGRGYTF.